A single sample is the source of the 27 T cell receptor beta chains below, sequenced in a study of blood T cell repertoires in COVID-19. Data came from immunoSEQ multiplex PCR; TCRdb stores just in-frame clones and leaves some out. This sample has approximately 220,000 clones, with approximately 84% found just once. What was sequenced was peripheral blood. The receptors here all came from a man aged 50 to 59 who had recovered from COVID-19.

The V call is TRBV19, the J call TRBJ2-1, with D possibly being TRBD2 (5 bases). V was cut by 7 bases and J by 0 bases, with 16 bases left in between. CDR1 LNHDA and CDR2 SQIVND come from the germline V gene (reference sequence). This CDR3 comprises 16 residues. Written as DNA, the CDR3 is TGTGCCAGTACCCAGGCGGGCTCAAGCTCCTACAATGAGCAGTTCTTC. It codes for CASTQAGSSSYNEQFF.

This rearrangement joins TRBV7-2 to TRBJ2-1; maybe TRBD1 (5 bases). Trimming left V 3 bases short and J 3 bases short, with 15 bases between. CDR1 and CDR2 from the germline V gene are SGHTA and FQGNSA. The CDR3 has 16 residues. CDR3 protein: CASSFSMARGYNEQFF. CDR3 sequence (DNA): TGTGCCAGCAGCTTTTCCATGGCTAGGGGCTACAATGAGCAGTTCTTC.

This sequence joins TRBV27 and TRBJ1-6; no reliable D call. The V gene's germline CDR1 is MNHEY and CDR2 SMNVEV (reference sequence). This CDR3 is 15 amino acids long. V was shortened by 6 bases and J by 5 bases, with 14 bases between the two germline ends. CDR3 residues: CASSLGGSHNSPLHF. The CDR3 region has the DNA TGTGCCAGCAGCCTCGGAGGCAGTCATAATTCACCCCTCCACTTT.

CDR3 DNA: TGTGCCAGCAGTCACAGGGGGCCTAGGACCTACAATGAGCAGTTCTTC. Translated, it gives CASSHRGPRTYNEQFF. The V gene is TRBV28, the J gene TRBJ2-1, with TRBD1 matching over 9 bases. This CDR3 is 16 amino acids long. V shed 5 bases and J 2 bases; nucleotides not matched to a gene: 7. From germline, CDR1 is MDHEN and CDR2 SYDVKM.

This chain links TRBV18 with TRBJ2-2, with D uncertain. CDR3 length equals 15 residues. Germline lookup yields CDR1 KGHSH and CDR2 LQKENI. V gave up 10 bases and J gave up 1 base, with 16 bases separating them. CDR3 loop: CATLTPSRNTGELFF. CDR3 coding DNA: TGTGCCACCCTCACCCCTTCGCGGAACACCGGGGAGCTGTTTTTT. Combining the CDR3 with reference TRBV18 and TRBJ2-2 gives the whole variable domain NAGVMQNPRHLVRRRGQEARLRCSPMKGHSHVYWYRQLPEEGLKFMVYLQKENIIDESGMPKERFSAEFPKEGPSILRIQQVVRGDSAAYFCATLTPSRNTGELFFGEGSRLTVL.

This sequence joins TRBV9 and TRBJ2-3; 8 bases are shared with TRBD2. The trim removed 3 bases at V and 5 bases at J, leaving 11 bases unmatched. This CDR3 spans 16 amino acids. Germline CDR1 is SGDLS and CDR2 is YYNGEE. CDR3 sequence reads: CASSERSGNQGDTQYF. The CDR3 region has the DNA TGTGCCAGCAGCGAACGTAGCGGGAACCAGGGAGATACGCAGTATTTT.

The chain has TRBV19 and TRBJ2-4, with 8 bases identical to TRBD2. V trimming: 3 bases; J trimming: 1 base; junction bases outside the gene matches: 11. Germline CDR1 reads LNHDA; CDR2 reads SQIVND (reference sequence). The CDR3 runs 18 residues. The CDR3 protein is CASSINRSGSVAKNIQYF. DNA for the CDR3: TGTGCCAGTAGTATTAATAGGAGCGGGAGTGTGGCCAAAAACATTCAGTACTTC.

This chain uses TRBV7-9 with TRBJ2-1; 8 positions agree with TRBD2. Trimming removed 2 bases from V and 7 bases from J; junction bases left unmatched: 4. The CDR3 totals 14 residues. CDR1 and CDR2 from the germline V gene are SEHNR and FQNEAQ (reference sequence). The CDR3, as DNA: TGTGCCAGCAGCTTAAATCCTAGCGGGAATGAGCAGTTCTTC. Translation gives CASSLNPSGNEQFF. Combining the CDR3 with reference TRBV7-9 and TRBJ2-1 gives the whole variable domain DTGVSQNPRHKITKRGQNVTFRCDPISEHNRLYWYRQTLGQGPEFLTYFQNEAQLEKSRLLSDRFSAERPKGSFSTLEIQRTEQGDSAMYLCASSLNPSGNEQFFGPGTRLTVL.

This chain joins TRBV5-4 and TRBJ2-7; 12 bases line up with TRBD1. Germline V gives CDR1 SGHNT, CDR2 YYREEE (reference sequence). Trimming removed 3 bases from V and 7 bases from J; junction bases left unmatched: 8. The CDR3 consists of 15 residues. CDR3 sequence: CASSSGTGGGREQYF. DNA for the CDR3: TGTGCCAGCAGCTCCGGGACAGGGGGCGGGAGGGAGCAGTACTTC.

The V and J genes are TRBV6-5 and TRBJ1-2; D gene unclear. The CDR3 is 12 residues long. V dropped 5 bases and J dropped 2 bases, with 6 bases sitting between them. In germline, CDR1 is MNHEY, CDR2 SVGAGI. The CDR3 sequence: CASSRGNYGYTF. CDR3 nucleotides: TGTGCCAGCAGTCGGGGAAACTATGGCTACACCTTC.

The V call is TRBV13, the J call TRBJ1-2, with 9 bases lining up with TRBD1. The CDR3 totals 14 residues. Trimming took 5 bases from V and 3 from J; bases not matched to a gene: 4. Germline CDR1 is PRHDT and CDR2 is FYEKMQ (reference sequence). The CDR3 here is CASSPRQGDYGYTF. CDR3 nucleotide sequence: TGTGCCAGCAGCCCCCGACAGGGGGACTATGGCTACACCTTC.

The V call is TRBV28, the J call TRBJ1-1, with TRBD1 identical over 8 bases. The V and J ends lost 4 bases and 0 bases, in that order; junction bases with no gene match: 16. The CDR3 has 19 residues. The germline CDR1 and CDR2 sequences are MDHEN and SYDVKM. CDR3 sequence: CASSSPNLAGGILNTEAFF. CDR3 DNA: TGTGCCAGCAGTTCCCCCAACCTGGCAGGGGGCATTCTGAACACTGAAGCTTTCTTT.

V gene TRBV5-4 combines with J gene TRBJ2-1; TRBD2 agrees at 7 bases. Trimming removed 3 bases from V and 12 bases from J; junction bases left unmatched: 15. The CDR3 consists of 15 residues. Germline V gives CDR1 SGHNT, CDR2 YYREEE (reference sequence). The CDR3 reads CASSSGVAGWQGQFF. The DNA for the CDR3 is TGTGCCAGCAGCTCCGGGGTAGCGGGCTGGCAGGGGCAGTTCTTC.

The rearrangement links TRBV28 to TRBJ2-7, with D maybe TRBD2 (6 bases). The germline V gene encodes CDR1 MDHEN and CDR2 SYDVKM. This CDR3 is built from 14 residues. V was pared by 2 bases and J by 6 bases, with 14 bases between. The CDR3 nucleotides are TGTGCCAGCAGTTTAGGAGGGACCCTTGGCGAGCAGTACTTC. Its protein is CASSLGGTLGEQYF.

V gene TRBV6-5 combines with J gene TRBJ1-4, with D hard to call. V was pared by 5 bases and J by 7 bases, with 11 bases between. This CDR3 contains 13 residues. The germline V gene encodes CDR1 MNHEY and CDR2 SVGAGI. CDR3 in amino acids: CASSPTFGEKLFF. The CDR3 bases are TGTGCCAGCAGTCCAACATTTGGTGAAAAACTGTTTTTT.

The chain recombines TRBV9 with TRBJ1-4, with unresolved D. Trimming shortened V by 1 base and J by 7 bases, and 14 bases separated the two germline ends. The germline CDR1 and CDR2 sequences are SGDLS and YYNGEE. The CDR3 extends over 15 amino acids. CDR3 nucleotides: TGTGCCAGCAGCGTACAGGCAGGAACGGTTGAAAAACTGTTTTTT. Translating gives CASSVQAGTVEKLFF.

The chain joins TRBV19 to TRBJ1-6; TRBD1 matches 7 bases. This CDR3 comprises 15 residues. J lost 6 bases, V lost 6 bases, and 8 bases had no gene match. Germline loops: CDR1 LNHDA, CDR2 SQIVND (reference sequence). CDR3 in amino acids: CASRTTGRGNSPLHF. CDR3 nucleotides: TGTGCCAGTAGGACGACAGGGCGGGGTAATTCACCCCTCCACTTT. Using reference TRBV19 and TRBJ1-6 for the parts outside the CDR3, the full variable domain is DGGITQSPKYLFRKEGQNVTLSCEQNLNHDAMYWYRQDPGQGLRLIYYSQIVNDFQKGDIAEGYSVSREKKESFPLTVTSAQKNPTAFYLCASRTTGRGNSPLHFGNGTRLTVT.

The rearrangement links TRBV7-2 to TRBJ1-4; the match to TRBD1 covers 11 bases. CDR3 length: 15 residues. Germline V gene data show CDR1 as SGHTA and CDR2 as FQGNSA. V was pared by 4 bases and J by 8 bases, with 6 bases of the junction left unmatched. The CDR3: CASSSPGTGGEKLFF. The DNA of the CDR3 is TGTGCCAGCAGCTCGCCCGGGACAGGGGGGGAAAAACTGTTTTTT.

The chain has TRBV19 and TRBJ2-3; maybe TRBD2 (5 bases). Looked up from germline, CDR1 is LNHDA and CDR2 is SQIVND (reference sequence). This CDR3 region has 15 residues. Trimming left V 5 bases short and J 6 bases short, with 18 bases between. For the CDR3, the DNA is TGTGCCAGTAGTCGTGGACTCCCCATATTTGATACGCAGTATTTT. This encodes CASSRGLPIFDTQYF.

The CDR3 here is CASSLGPGYEQYF. In DNA, the CDR3 is TGTGCCAGCAGTTTAGGTCCAGGCTACGAGCAGTACTTC. V gene TRBV27 combines with J gene TRBJ2-7; D remains unclear. The CDR3 is 13 residues long. Germline CDR1 reads MNHEY; CDR2 reads SMNVEV (reference sequence). V was pared by 2 bases and J by 3 bases, with 8 bases between.

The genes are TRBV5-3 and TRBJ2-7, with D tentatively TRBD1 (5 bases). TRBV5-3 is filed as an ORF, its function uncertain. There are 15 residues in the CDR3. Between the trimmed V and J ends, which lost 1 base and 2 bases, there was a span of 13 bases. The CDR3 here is CARSLSAQGPYEQYF. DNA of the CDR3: TGTGCCAGAAGCTTGAGCGCGCAGGGCCCCTACGAGCAGTACTTC.

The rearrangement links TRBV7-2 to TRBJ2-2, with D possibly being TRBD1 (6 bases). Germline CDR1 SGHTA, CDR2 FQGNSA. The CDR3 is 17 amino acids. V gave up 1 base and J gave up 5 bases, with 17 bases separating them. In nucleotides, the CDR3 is TGTGCCAGCAGCTTAGTCCCGGCCAGGGGTATGACCGGGGAGCTGTTTTTT. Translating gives CASSLVPARGMTGELFF.

The CDR3 here is CASSHQAISDQPQHF. The CDR3 bases are TGTGCCAGCAGCCACCAGGCTATCTCGGATCAGCCCCAGCATTTT. The chain is built from TRBV4-2 and TRBJ1-5, with no clear D. CDR3 length: 15 amino acids. Per the germline V gene, CDR1 is LGHNA and CDR2 is YNFKEQ. The V end lost 3 bases, the J end lost 5 bases, and 14 bases lay between the germline ends.

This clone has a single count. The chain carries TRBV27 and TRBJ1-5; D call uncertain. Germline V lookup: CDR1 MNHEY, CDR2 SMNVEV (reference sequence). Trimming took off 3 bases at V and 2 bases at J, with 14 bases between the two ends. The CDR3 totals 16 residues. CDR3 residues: CASSFRGILGNQPQHF. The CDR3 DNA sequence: TGTGCCAGCAGTTTTAGAGGAATTCTTGGCAATCAGCCCCAGCATTTT.

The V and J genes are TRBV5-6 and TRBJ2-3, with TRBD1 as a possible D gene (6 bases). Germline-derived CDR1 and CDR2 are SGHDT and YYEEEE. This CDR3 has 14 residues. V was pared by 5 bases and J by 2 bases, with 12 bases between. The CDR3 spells CASSYQGPTDTQYF. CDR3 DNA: TGTGCCAGCAGTTATCAGGGGCCCACAGATACGCAGTATTTT.

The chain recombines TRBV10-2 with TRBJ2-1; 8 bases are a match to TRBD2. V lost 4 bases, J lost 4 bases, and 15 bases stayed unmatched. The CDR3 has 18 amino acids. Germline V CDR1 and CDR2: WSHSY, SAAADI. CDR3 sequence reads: CASSGTSKLGVTYNEQFF. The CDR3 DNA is TGCGCCAGCAGTGGGACTAGCAAATTGGGGGTTACTTACAATGAGCAGTTCTTC.

The CDR3 bases are TGTGCCAGCAGTGGTTCAGGGGCTGGCTACACCTTC. Protein product: CASSGSGAGYTF. The chain links TRBV2 to TRBJ1-2, with TRBD1 as a possible D gene (6 bases). The CDR3 length is 12 residues. In germline, CDR1 is SNHLY, CDR2 FYNNEI. Trimming removed 4 bases from V and 7 bases from J, with 10 bases in between.